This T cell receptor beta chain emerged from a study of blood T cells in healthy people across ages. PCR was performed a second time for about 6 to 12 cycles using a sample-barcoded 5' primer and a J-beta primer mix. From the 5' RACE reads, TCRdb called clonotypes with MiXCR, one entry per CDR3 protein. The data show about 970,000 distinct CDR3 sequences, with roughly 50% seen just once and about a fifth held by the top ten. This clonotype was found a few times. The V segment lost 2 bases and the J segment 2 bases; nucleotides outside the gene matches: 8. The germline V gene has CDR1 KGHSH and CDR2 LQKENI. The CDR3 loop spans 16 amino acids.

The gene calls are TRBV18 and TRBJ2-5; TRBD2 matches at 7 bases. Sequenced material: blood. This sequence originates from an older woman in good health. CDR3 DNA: TGTGCCAGCTCACCAAAGGCTAGCGGAATACAAGAGACCCAGTACTTC. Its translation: CASSPKASGIQETQYF.